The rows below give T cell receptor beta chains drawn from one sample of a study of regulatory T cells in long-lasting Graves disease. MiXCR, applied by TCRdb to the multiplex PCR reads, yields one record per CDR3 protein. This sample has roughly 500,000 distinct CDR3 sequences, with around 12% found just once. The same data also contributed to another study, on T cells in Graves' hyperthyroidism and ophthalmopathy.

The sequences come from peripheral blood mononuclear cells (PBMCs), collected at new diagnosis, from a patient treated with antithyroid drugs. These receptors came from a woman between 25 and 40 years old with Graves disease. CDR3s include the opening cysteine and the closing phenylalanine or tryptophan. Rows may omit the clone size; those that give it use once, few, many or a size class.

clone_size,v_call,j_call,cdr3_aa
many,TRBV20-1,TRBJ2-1,CSASGRPRDEQFF
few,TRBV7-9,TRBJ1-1,CASSHSGSGATEAFF
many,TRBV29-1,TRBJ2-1,CSVEDPRTGAYNEQFF
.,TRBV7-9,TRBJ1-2,CASSRDIFYGYTF
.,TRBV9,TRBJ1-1,CASSADGRMNTEAFF
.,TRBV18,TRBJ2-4,CASSLTRTPGTLHLAKNIQYF
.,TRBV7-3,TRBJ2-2,CASSPRESGELFF
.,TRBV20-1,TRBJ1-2,CSARAGAGYGYTF
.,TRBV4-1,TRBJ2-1,CASSQEIASGQAPFF
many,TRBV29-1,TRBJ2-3,CSVEANVDTQYF
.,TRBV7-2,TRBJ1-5,CASSFSFDQPQHF
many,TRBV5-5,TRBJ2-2,CASSLVYAGELFF
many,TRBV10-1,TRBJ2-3,CASSESTRAFSTDTQYF
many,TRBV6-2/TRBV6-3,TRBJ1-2,CASSSAHRAGGYTF
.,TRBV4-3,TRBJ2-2,CASSQEYGGELFF